This record concerns one T cell receptor (beta chain) sequence. Produced via immunoSEQ multiplex PCR; TCRdb's table is partial and in-frame only. The sample has 20,000 to 25,000 clones; 75% to 85% are singletons. The sample is drawn from a study of STAT5B mutations in CD4+ large granular lymphocyte leukemia. Per the germline V gene, CDR1 is SGDLS and CDR2 is YYNGEE. CDR3 length: 14 residues. The germline V and J ends were trimmed by 0 bases and 5 bases, with 10 bases remaining between them. This sequence was found in a human donor in good health. V is TRBV9 and J is TRBJ2-3, with D unresolved. The material sequenced was CD4+ T cells from blood buffy coats. CDR3 loop: CASSVGPVGDTQYF. DNA of the CDR3: TGTGCCAGCAGCGTAGGCCCGGTAGGAGATACGCAGTATTTT.